Each of the 30 T cell receptor beta chains below was sequenced from the same sample in a study of cytomegalovirus exposure and HLA in healthy donors. Some clones are missing from TCRdb's copy, which holds only in-frame ones; the method was immunoSEQ multiplex PCR. The top ten hold 7% of the sample, which has 50,000 to 65,000 clones, roughly 94% seen once. Sequencing was performed on PBMCs. These receptors were collected from a woman under 30 in good health and CMV-seropositive.

This chain connects TRBV9 to TRBJ2-7; 9 bases align to TRBD1. Germline V gene sequence: CDR1 SGDLS, CDR2 YYNGEE. This CDR3 is 16 amino acids long. The junction had 6 bases not matched to a gene; V was cut back by 0 bases and J by 2 bases. CDR3 nucleotide sequence: TGTGCCAGCAGCGTAGGAGGGGGGACAGGGACCTACGAGCAGTACTTC. The encoded protein is CASSVGGGTGTYEQYF.

The V call is TRBV7-2, the J call TRBJ1-3, with a possible D match to TRBD1 (6 bases). Germline CDR1 and CDR2: SGHTA and FQGNSA. Trimming pared 3 bases from V and 6 bases from J, leaving 15 bases between. The length of the CDR3 is 15 residues. For the CDR3, the DNA is TGTGCCAGCAGCTTGAGGGGGGGAGCGGTAAACACCATATATTTT. Amino acid sequence: CASSLRGGAVNTIYF.

This sequence joins TRBV28 and TRBJ2-1; 9 bases are a match to TRBD2. Germline V gene lookup returns CDR1 MDHEN and CDR2 SYDVKM. The CDR3 is 14 amino acids. Trimming removed 8 bases from V and 4 bases from J; junction bases left unmatched: 6. CDR3 nucleotide sequence: TGTGCCAGCTCCGGCCTAGCGGGATACAATGAGCAGTTCTTC. Protein: CASSGLAGYNEQFF. The variable domain in full, completed from reference TRBV28 and TRBJ2-1, reads DVKVTQSSRYLVKRTGEKVFLECVQDMDHENMFWYRQDPGLGLRLIYFSYDVKMKEKGDIPEGYSVSREKKERFSLILESASTNQTSMYLCASSGLAGYNEQFFGPGTRLTVL.

V and J are TRBV5-6 and TRBJ2-7; 8 bases match TRBD1. Germline CDR1 is SGHDT and CDR2 is YYEEEE. Germline trimming cut 2 bases from V and 1 base from J; bases unmatched to any gene: 11. This CDR3 contains 17 residues. The DNA for the CDR3 is TGTGCCAGCAGCTTCGGGCCCCGAGGACAGGGTTCCTACGAGCAGTACTTC. Translated, it gives CASSFGPRGQGSYEQYF.

V is TRBV13 and J is TRBJ2-1, with 8 bases identical to TRBD2. Germline V gene lookup returns CDR1 PRHDT and CDR2 FYEKMQ (reference sequence). Losses at the gene ends were 7 bases for V and 0 bases for J; bases not matched to a gene: 8. The CDR3 is 16 residues long. CDR3 sequence (DNA): TGTGCCAGCACCCCAGCGGGGGCCAGCTCCTACAATGAGCAGTTCTTC. Amino acids: CASTPAGASSYNEQFF.

The table lists this clone with a count of one. This CDR3 reads CASLPPEGGGTDTQYF. CDR3 DNA sequence: TGTGCCAGCTTGCCCCCCGAGGGAGGGGGGACAGATACGCAGTATTTT. This chain connects TRBV28 to TRBJ2-3; TRBD2 might be the D (7 bases). The germline V gene has CDR1 MDHEN and CDR2 SYDVKM. This CDR3 is 16 amino acids long. V was shortened by 8 bases and J by 3 bases, with 21 bases between the two germline ends.

V and J are TRBV19 and TRBJ2-2; the D gene is possibly TRBD2 (7 bases). In germline, CDR1 is LNHDA, CDR2 SQIVND (reference sequence). This CDR3 is built from 16 residues. Trimming left V 5 bases short and J 5 bases short, with 18 bases between. This CDR3 reads CASSSRTVGGTGELFF. CDR3 coding DNA: TGTGCCAGTAGTTCCCGGACAGTCGGGGGGACCGGGGAGCTGTTTTTT.

The J gene is TRBJ2-1, the V gene TRBV4-1, with TRBD2 matching over 10 bases. CDR3 length: 17 amino acids. From germline, CDR1 is MGHRA and CDR2 YSYEKL. The V gene end was trimmed by 5 bases and the J gene end by 4 bases; junction bases not matched to a gene: 11. CDR3 sequence reads: CASSVSPTSGLYNEQFF. CDR3 DNA sequence: TGCGCCAGCAGCGTATCACCGACTAGCGGGCTGTACAATGAGCAGTTCTTC.

The rearrangement joins TRBV7-3 to TRBJ2-1, with a possible D match to TRBD2 (6 bases). From germline, CDR1 is SGHTA and CDR2 FQGTGA. The V end lost 0 bases, the J end lost 0 bases, and 9 bases lay between the germline ends. The CDR3 spans 16 residues. The CDR3 DNA follows: TGTGCCAGCAGCTTAACGGTGGGGGGCTCCTACAATGAGCAGTTCTTC. Protein sequence: CASSLTVGGSYNEQFF. Complete variable domain (other parts from reference TRBV7-3 and TRBJ2-1): GAGVSQTPSNKVTEKGKYVELRCDPISGHTALYWYRQSLGQGPEFLIYFQGTGAADDSGLPNDRFFAVRPEGSVSTLKIQRTERGDSAVYLCASSLTVGGSYNEQFFGPGTRLTVL.

The genes are TRBV25-1 and TRBJ1-2, with a tentative D call TRBD1 (6 bases). The CDR3 is made up of 13 amino acids. Germline-derived CDR1 and CDR2 are MGHDK and SYGVNS. Between the trimmed V and J ends, which lost 3 bases and 5 bases, there was a span of 10 bases. CDR3 sequence: CASSETGSYGYTF. In DNA, the CDR3 is TGTGCCAGCAGTGAGACAGGAAGTTATGGCTACACCTTC.

V is TRBV7-8 and J is TRBJ2-3; 7 bases map to TRBD2. V was clipped by 2 bases and J by 4 bases; unmatched bases: 9. In germline, CDR1 is SGHVS, CDR2 FQNEAQ. This CDR3 region has 16 residues. CDR3 in amino acids: CASSLSRGGDSDTQYF. CDR3 DNA: TGTGCCAGCAGCTTATCCCGCGGGGGAGATTCAGATACGCAGTATTTT.

The chain employs TRBV4-3 and TRBJ1-1; perhaps TRBD1 as D (6 bases). Germline loops: CDR1 LGHNA, CDR2 YSLEER. Trimming took off 1 base at V and 1 base at J, with 16 bases between the two ends. The CDR3 consists of 17 residues. CDR3 sequence reads: CASSQGETGTPNTEAFF. In nucleotides, the CDR3 is TGCGCCAGCAGCCAAGGGGAAACCGGGACACCGAACACTGAAGCTTTCTTT.

The count of this clone is one. V gene TRBV4-1 combines with J gene TRBJ2-7; 10 positions agree with TRBD2. With V trimmed by 0 bases and J by 3 bases, 5 bases remained unmatched. Germline CDR1 MGHRA, CDR2 YSYEKL. The CDR3 contains 16 residues. CDR3 in DNA: TGCGCCAGCAGCCAAGATTACGGACTAGCGGTCTACGAGCAGTACTTC. This sequence encodes CASSQDYGLAVYEQYF.

This sequence joins TRBV5-6 and TRBJ2-1, with D possibly matching TRBD1 (5 bases). Germline values: CDR1 SGHDT, CDR2 YYEEEE. The CDR3 runs 16 residues. Trimming removed 0 bases from V and 3 bases from J, with 13 bases in between. CDR3 protein: CASSLEGEYDYNEQFF. The CDR3, as DNA: TGTGCCAGCAGCTTGGAAGGGGAATACGACTACAATGAGCAGTTCTTC.

This chain uses TRBV4-1 with TRBJ2-7; the match to TRBD1 covers 7 bases. This CDR3 region has 16 residues. The trim removed 4 bases at V and 0 bases at J, leaving 9 bases unmatched. CDR1 and CDR2 (germline): MGHRA, YSYEKL. The CDR3 sequence: CASSPEGQGVSYEQYF. The DNA for the CDR3 is TGCGCCAGCAGCCCAGAAGGCCAGGGGGTCTCCTACGAGCAGTACTTC.

The chain couples TRBV15 to TRBJ2-3, with 13 bases identical to TRBD2. The V segment lost 1 base and the J segment 3 bases; nucleotides outside the gene matches: 10. The germline V gene encodes CDR1 LNHNV and CDR2 YYDKDF (reference sequence). This CDR3 comprises 19 residues. Here the CDR3 reads CATSRARTSGGGGTDTQYF. The CDR3, as DNA: TGTGCCACCAGCAGAGCTAGGACTAGCGGGGGCGGGGGGACAGATACGCAGTATTTT.

The genes are TRBV7-9 and TRBJ2-5; TRBD1 might be the D (6 bases). This CDR3 is 14 amino acids long. Germline CDR1 reads SEHNR; CDR2 reads FQNEAQ (reference sequence). Trimming cost V 4 bases and J 0 bases, with 9 bases left between them. CDR3 amino acids: CASSYRQDQETQYF. CDR3 bases: TGTGCCAGCAGCTATCGACAGGACCAAGAGACCCAGTACTTC. Full variable domain (rest looked up from reference TRBV7-9 and TRBJ2-5): DTGVSQNPRHKITKRGQNVTFRCDPISEHNRLYWYRQTLGQGPEFLTYFQNEAQLEKSRLLSDRFSAERPKGSFSTLEIQRTEQGDSAMYLCASSYRQDQETQYFGPGTRLLVL.

This chain links TRBV27 with TRBJ1-4; D gene unclear. The V end lost 9 bases, the J end lost 0 bases, and 20 bases lay between the germline ends. The length of the CDR3 is 17 residues. Germline V CDR1 and CDR2: MNHEY, SMNVEV (reference sequence). CDR3 DNA sequence: TGTGCCAGTACCCGTTTAGGAGGGATGGCAACTAATGAAAAACTGTTTTTT. It codes for CASTRLGGMATNEKLFF.

This clone was seen only once. This chain connects TRBV5-1 to TRBJ2-2; 13 bases match TRBD2. V was clipped by 4 bases and J by 8 bases; unmatched bases: 11. The CDR3 is 17 residues long. CDR1 SGHRS and CDR2 YFSETQ come from the germline V gene. The CDR3 region has the DNA TGCGCCAGCAGCCCGACTAGCGGGGGGCCCCCCGGAGGGGAGCTGTTTTTT. Translation gives CASSPTSGGPPGGELFF.

This clone was observed once. This sequence joins TRBV4-1 and TRBJ1-1; D remains ambiguous. CDR3 size: 13 residues. Per germline, CDR1 MGHRA and CDR2 YSYEKL. V was pared by 2 bases and J by 4 bases, with 8 bases between. The CDR3 spells CASSQTMATEAFF. DNA for the CDR3: TGCGCCAGCAGCCAAACCATGGCCACTGAAGCTTTCTTT.

This rearrangement joins TRBV27 to TRBJ1-4; 9 bases map to TRBD1. The V and J ends lost 6 bases and 4 bases, in that order; junction bases with no gene match: 6. Germline-derived CDR1 and CDR2 are MNHEY and SMNVEV (reference sequence). The CDR3 consists of 15 residues. The CDR3: CASSPGTGINEKLFF. CDR3 in DNA: TGTGCCAGCAGCCCCGGGACAGGGATTAATGAAAAACTGTTTTTT.

The sample holds one count of this clone. The rearrangement uses TRBV28 and TRBJ1-4; a weak D match, TRBD1 (6 bases). Trimming stripped 6 bases from V and 4 bases from J, with 27 bases between. The CDR3 extends over 19 amino acids. The germline CDR1 and CDR2 sequences are MDHEN and SYDVKM. The CDR3 DNA reads as TGTGCCAGCAGCCGAACTGGGGGGGGCCTGGCCGGCGTTAATGAAAAACTGTTTTTT. Its translation: CASSRTGGGLAGVNEKLFF.

The chain links TRBV27 to TRBJ2-1; 7 nucleotides match TRBD2. Trimming at V came to 3 bases and at J to 12 bases, leaving 11 bases not matched to a gene. CDR1 is MNHEY and CDR2 is SMNVEV in the germline V gene (reference sequence). CDR3 size: 14 residues. The CDR3 reads CASSLRSGNRGQFF. For the CDR3, the DNA is TGTGCCAGCAGTTTGAGAAGCGGGAACAGAGGGCAGTTCTTC.

The chain employs TRBV28 and TRBJ2-1, with 14 bases fitting TRBD2. Germline V gives CDR1 MDHEN, CDR2 SYDVKM. V lost 1 base and J lost 9; bases outside the gene matches: 8. The CDR3 runs to 17 residues. The CDR3 is CASSLYPGLAGGVEQFF. The CDR3 DNA reads TGTGCCAGCAGTTTATATCCCGGACTAGCGGGAGGTGTTGAGCAGTTCTTC.

The chain is built from TRBV7-3 and TRBJ2-1; D is possibly TRBD1 (5 bases). This CDR3 region has 14 residues. The germline V and J ends were trimmed by 4 bases and 5 bases, with 12 bases remaining between them. Germline loops: CDR1 SGHTA, CDR2 FQGTGA. CDR3 in amino acids: CASSYGAVHNEQFF. The DNA of the CDR3 is TGTGCCAGCAGCTATGGGGCGGTGCACAATGAGCAGTTCTTC. The full variable domain, with the rest looked up from reference TRBV7-3 and TRBJ2-1, is GAGVSQTPSNKVTEKGKYVELRCDPISGHTALYWYRQSLGQGPEFLIYFQGTGAADDSGLPNDRFFAVRPEGSVSTLKIQRTERGDSAVYLCASSYGAVHNEQFFGPGTRLTVL.

The chain is built from TRBV6-1 and TRBJ2-3, with D tentatively TRBD2 (5 bases). Looked up from germline, CDR1 is MNHNS and CDR2 is SASEGT. The CDR3 spans 15 residues. V was pared by 7 bases and J by 3 bases, with 17 bases between. The CDR3, as DNA: TGTGCCAGCACCCTTGGAGGCCAAAGGACAGATACGCAGTATTTT. Its translation: CASTLGGQRTDTQYF.

This clone was seen only once. The chain is built from TRBV18 and TRBJ1-2; weak D call: TRBD1 (5 bases). This CDR3 is built from 14 residues. V dropped 6 bases and J dropped 8 bases, with 19 bases sitting between them. The germline gives CDR1 KGHSH, CDR2 LQKENI. DNA of the CDR3: TGTGCCAGCTCCCGAAGTGGAGGGGATCGAGGCTACACCTTC. Translated, it gives CASSRSGGDRGYTF. Drawing the rest from reference TRBV18 and TRBJ1-2, the complete variable domain is NAGVMQNPRHLVRRRGQEARLRCSPMKGHSHVYWYRQLPEEGLKFMVYLQKENIIDESGMPKERFSAEFPKEGPSILRIQQVVRGDSAAYFCASSRSGGDRGYTFGSGTRLTVV.

A word on this clone: As the CDR3 is not closed by the conserved phenylalanine or tryptophan, this likely results from a read error. Because the CDR3's place on the DNA is in doubt, the DNA is left out and the CDR3 is given as listed by TCRdb. The V call is TRBV11-2, the J call TRBJ1-4; the tabulated D call, TRBD1, remains unverified against the DNA. Germline CDR1 SGHAT, CDR2 FQNNGV. From its first to its last residue, the CDR3 has 13 amino acids. The CDR3 sequence is CASSYEITAGAPH.

The chain has TRBV7-8 and TRBJ2-7, with D tentatively TRBD2 (5 bases). The V end was cut by 7 bases, the J end by 2 bases, with 15 bases between. Germline CDR1 SGHVS, CDR2 FQNEAQ. The CDR3 runs to 14 residues. DNA of the CDR3: TGTGCCAGCACACTGGACTGGAAAACCTACGAGCAGTACTTC. This codes for CASTLDWKTYEQYF.

This chain joins TRBV28 and TRBJ2-7, with D possibly being TRBD2 (5 bases). V was cut by 4 bases and J by 1 base, with 11 bases left in between. The length of the CDR3 is 14 residues. Germline V gene sequence: CDR1 MDHEN, CDR2 SYDVKM. CDR3 coding DNA: TGTGCCAGCAGTTCGTCGGACTGGTCCTACGAGCAGTACTTC. Translated, it gives CASSSSDWSYEQYF.